These 18 T cell receptor beta chains share one sample of origin, sequenced in a study of blood T cell repertoires in COVID-19. Clones were read by immunoSEQ multiplex PCR, and TCRdb kept only the in-frame ones, dropping some. Among some 150,000 clones listed, around 90% were seen once. The sample taken for sequencing was peripheral blood. All receptors derive from a woman in her sixties or seventies with active or convalescent COVID-19.

J is TRBJ2-3 and V is TRBV5-6; possibly TRBD2 for D (5 bases). Germline V gene lookup returns CDR1 SGHDT and CDR2 YYEEEE. V was trimmed by 2 bases and J by 0 bases, leaving 7 bases between them. The length of the CDR3 is 14 residues. CDR3 bases: TGTGCCAGCAGCTTTTGGGAGAGCACAGATACGCAGTATTTT. It yields the protein CASSFWESTDTQYF.

This clone has only a few counts. The chain employs TRBV30 and TRBJ1-6; TRBD1 matches at 7 bases. The CDR3 extends over 12 amino acids. Per germline, CDR1 GTSNPN and CDR2 SVGIG (reference sequence). The ends lost 8 bases at V and 5 bases at J; junction bases unmatched: 3. The chain's CDR3 is CAVGQDNSPLHF. CDR3 bases: TGTGCCGTAGGACAGGATAATTCACCCCTCCACTTT.

J is TRBJ1-2 and V is TRBV5-1; D remains ambiguous. Germline-derived CDR1 and CDR2 are SGHRS and YFSETQ. The CDR3 totals 13 residues. Deletions cut 1 base from V and 7 bases from J, with 11 bases between. The CDR3 DNA sequence: TGCGCCAGCAGCTTGTCCGGGTTCACTGGCTACACCTTC. Translating gives CASSLSGFTGYTF.

The rearrangement joins TRBV2 to TRBJ1-3; 7 bases line up with TRBD1. This CDR3 has 15 residues. Germline V gene data show CDR1 as SNHLY and CDR2 as FYNNEI. V lost 9 bases to trimming and J lost 0 bases; unmatched junction nucleotides: 8. CDR3 in amino acids: CARQQGPSSGNTIYF. CDR3 DNA sequence: TGTGCCAGACAACAGGGGCCGAGCTCTGGAAACACCATATATTTT.

This clone was counted a few times. The chain joins TRBV5-1 to TRBJ1-1; no reliable D call. The CDR3 contains 15 residues. CDR1 and CDR2 from the germline V gene are SGHRS and YFSETQ. V lost 4 bases and J 6 bases, leaving 19 bases between the germline ends. CDR3 DNA: TGCGCCAGCAGCCTACTGGGCCGCACTGACGCTGAAGCTTTCTTT. Translating it yields CASSLLGRTDAEAFF.

In its sample, this clone was seen once. The chain links TRBV19 to TRBJ2-1; 9 nucleotides line up with TRBD2. This CDR3 has 15 residues. The V gene's germline CDR1 is LNHDA and CDR2 SQIVND (reference sequence). The V segment lost 3 bases and the J segment 8 bases; nucleotides outside the gene matches: 8. This CDR3 reads CASSILAGGPYEQFF. CDR3 nucleotides: TGTGCCAGTAGTATCCTGGCGGGGGGGCCCTATGAGCAGTTCTTC. The variable domain in full, with the rest retrieved from reference TRBV19 and TRBJ2-1, is DGGITQSPKYLFRKEGQNVTLSCEQNLNHDAMYWYRQDPGQGLRLIYYSQIVNDFQKGDIAEGYSVSREKKESFPLTVTSAQKNPTAFYLCASSILAGGPYEQFFGPGTRLTVL.

The J gene is TRBJ2-7, the V gene TRBV10-3, with 8 bases fitting TRBD1. The CDR3 extends over 14 amino acids. V gave up 5 bases and J gave up 1 base; unmatched junction bases: 4. The germline CDR1 and CDR2 sequences are ENHRY and SYGVKD. CDR3 nucleotide sequence: TGTGCCATCAGTCGGGACAGGACATCCTACGAGCAGTACTTC. Its translation: CAISRDRTSYEQYF.

The chain uses TRBV12-3 or TRBV12-4 and TRBJ2-4; maybe TRBD2 (5 bases). V lost 2 bases, J lost 9 bases, and 8 bases lay in between. This CDR3 spans 12 amino acids. CDR3 in DNA: TGTGCCAGCAGTTTACCAGGAGGCATTCAGTACTTC. This translates into CASSLPGGIQYF.

The chain couples TRBV5-6 to TRBJ1-1; D not resolved. V was cut by 5 bases and J by 4 bases, with 12 bases left in between. Germline V lookup: CDR1 SGHDT, CDR2 YYEEEE. The CDR3 consists of 13 residues. The CDR3 spells CASSRAQSTEAFF. CDR3 DNA sequence: TGTGCCAGCAGTAGAGCACAGTCCACTGAAGCTTTCTTT.

The rearrangement uses TRBV12-5 and TRBJ2-7; 8 positions agree with TRBD2. The CDR3 consists of 15 residues. In germline, CDR1 is LGHNT, CDR2 FRNRAP. V shed 0 bases, J shed 1 base, and the junction held 2 bases outside the gene matches. CDR3 loop: CASGLVERGSYEQYF. For the CDR3, the DNA is TGTGCTAGTGGTTTGGTCGAGCGGGGGTCCTACGAGCAGTACTTC.

The rearrangement links TRBV5-6 to TRBJ1-1; TRBD1 matches at 9 bases. This CDR3 contains 15 residues. Germline loops: CDR1 SGHDT, CDR2 YYEEEE. V trimming: 2 bases; J trimming: 6 bases; junction bases outside the gene matches: 8. As DNA, the CDR3 is TGTGCCAGCAGCTTAGGGGTACAGGGGGCCGCTGAAGCTTTCTTT. Translating it yields CASSLGVQGAAEAFF.

The V call is TRBV5-6, the J call TRBJ1-6, with D tentatively TRBD1 (5 bases). Looked up from germline, CDR1 is SGHDT and CDR2 is YYEEEE. V was pared by 2 bases and J by 5 bases, with 14 bases between. This CDR3 spans 16 amino acids. CDR3 nucleotides: TGTGCCAGCAGCTTTGGAGACGGGGGAGATAATTCACCCCTCCACTTT. Its translation: CASSFGDGGDNSPLHF.

This rearrangement joins TRBV4-1 to TRBJ2-4, with unresolved D. The ends were cut back, 3 bases at V and 6 bases at J, with 9 bases in the middle. There are 13 residues in the CDR3. Germline CDR1 reads MGHRA; CDR2 reads YSYEKL. CDR3 in amino acids: CASSQNSGNIQYF. The DNA for the CDR3 is TGCGCCAGCAGCCAGAACTCCGGAAACATTCAGTACTTC.

The chain employs TRBV2 and TRBJ2-7; a possible D gene is TRBD2 (6 bases). Per the germline V gene, CDR1 is SNHLY and CDR2 is FYNNEI. The CDR3 length is 15 residues. V was shortened by 3 bases and J by 1 base, with 13 bases between the two germline ends. CDR3 protein: CASSEEGSISYEQYF. The CDR3, as DNA: TGTGCCAGCAGTGAGGAGGGCAGTATTTCCTACGAGCAGTACTTC.

This clone has just one count. The gene calls are TRBV5-5 and TRBJ1-5; D is ambiguous. The germline V gene has CDR1 SGHKS and CDR2 YYEKEE (reference sequence). The CDR3 runs to 13 residues. V shed 0 bases and J shed 4 bases, with 5 bases lying between them. The CDR3: CASSLELNQPQHF. The CDR3 bases are TGTGCCAGCAGCTTGGAGCTTAATCAGCCCCAGCATTTT.

The V gene is TRBV7-6, the J gene TRBJ1-6, with D possibly matching TRBD1 (5 bases). CDR3 length: 16 residues. V dropped 2 bases and J dropped 7 bases, with 15 bases sitting between them. Germline CDR1 SGHVS, CDR2 FNYEAQ. The CDR3 nucleotides are TGTGCCAGCAGCTTAATGGGGCAGGGAAACAATTCACCCCTCCACTTT. Translation gives CASSLMGQGNNSPLHF.

The chain combines TRBV6-1 with TRBJ2-7, with 8 bases aligning to TRBD1. V lost 1 base, J lost 6 bases, and 5 bases stayed unmatched. From germline, CDR1 is MNHNS and CDR2 SASEGT. This CDR3 is 14 amino acids long. The CDR3 DNA reads as TGTGCCAGCAGTGAAGGGACAGGGAAGGCCGAGCAGTACTTC. This translates into CASSEGTGKAEQYF.

The count of this clone is one. The genes are TRBV5-6 and TRBJ1-3, with 7 bases matching TRBD1. V was clipped by 3 bases and J by 6 bases; unmatched bases: 3. The CDR3 is 13 residues long. CDR1 is SGHDT, CDR2 YYEEEE, per germline. The DNA of the CDR3 is TGTGCCAGCAGCTGGGGACAGACAAACACCATATATTTT. This translates into CASSWGQTNTIYF.